This record looks at one T cell receptor (beta chain) sequence and its context. This entry belongs to a study of blood T cell repertoires in COVID-19. Study summary: Sites in the United States, Italy and Spain provided acute and convalescent COVID-19 samples.

Germline loops: CDR1 SQVTM, CDR2 ANQGSEA. V gave up 6 bases and J gave up 6 bases; unmatched junction bases: 8. This CDR3 is 12 amino acids long. TCRdb keeps only in-frame clones here, not all; method: immunoSEQ multiplex PCR. Counted here are 150,000 or so clones, roughly 87% occurring once; the ten biggest clones make up over 4%. Before they entered the study, exposed participants had met a COVID-19 case within 2 weeks. The sequence was obtained from a woman between 35 and 50 years old who had been exposed to COVID-19. The sample was PBMCs or T cells enriched from blood (not recorded which). The rearrangement joins TRBV29-1 to TRBJ2-7, with TRBD1 identical over 7 bases. CDR3 loop: CSVGTGAVEQYF. In DNA form, the CDR3 reads TGCAGCGTGGGTACAGGGGCGGTCGAGCAGTACTTC.